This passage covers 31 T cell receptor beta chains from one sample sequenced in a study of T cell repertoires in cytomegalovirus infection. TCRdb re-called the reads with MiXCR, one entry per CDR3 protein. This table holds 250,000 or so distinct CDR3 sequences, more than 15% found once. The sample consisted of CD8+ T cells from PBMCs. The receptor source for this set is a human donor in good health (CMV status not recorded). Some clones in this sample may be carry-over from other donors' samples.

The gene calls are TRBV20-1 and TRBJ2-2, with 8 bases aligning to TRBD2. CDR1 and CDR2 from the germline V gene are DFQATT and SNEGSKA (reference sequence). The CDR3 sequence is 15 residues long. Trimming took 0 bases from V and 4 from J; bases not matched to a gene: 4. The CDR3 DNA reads TGCAGTGCTAGAGATTTCCTAGCGGGCACCGGGGAGCTGTTTTTT. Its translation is CSARDFLAGTGELFF.

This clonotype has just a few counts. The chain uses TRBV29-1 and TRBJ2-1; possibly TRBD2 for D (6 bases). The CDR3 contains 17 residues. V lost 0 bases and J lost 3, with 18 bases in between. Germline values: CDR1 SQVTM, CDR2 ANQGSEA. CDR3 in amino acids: CSVEDRGGSLGYNEQFF. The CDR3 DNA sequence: TGCAGCGTTGAAGATCGAGGAGGGTCCCTAGGCTACAATGAGCAGTTCTTC.

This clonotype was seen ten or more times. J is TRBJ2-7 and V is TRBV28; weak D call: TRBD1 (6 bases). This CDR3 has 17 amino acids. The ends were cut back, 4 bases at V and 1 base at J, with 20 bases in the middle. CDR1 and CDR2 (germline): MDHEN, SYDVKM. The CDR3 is CASSWLGATGRSYEQYF. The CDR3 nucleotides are TGTGCCAGCAGTTGGCTAGGGGCGACAGGCCGATCCTACGAGCAGTACTTC.

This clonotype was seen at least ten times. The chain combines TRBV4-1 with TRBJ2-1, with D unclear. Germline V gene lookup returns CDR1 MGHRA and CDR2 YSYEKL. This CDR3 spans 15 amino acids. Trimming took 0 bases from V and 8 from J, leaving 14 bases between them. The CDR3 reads CASSQDPSSGDEQFF. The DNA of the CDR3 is TGCGCCAGCAGCCAAGACCCCAGCTCGGGCGATGAGCAGTTCTTC.

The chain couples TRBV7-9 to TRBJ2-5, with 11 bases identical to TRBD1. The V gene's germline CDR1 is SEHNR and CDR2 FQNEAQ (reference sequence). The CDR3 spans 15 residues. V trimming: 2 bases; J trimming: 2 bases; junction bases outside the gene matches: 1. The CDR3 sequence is CASSLWDRGQETQYF. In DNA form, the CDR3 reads TGTGCCAGCAGCTTATGGGACAGGGGGCAAGAGACCCAGTACTTC.

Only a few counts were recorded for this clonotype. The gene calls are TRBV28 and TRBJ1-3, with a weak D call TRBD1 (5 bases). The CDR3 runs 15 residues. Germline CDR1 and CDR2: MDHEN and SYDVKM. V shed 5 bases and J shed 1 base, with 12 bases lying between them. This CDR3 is CASSPRWGSGNTIYF. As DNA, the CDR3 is TGTGCCAGCAGTCCGAGATGGGGGTCTGGAAACACCATATATTTT.

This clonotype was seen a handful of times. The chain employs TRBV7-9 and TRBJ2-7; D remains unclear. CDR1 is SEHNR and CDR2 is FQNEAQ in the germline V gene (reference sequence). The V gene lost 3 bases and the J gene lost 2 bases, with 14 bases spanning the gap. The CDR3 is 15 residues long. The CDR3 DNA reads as TGTGCCAGCAGCTTGGGCCAGGCAGGTGCCTACGAGCAGTACTTC. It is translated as CASSLGQAGAYEQYF. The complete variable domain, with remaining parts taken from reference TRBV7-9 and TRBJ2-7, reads DTGVSQNPRHKITKRGQNVTFRCDPISEHNRLYWYRQTLGQGPEFLTYFQNEAQLEKSRLLSDRFSAERPKGSFSTLEIQRTEQGDSAMYLCASSLGQAGAYEQYFGPGTRLTVT.

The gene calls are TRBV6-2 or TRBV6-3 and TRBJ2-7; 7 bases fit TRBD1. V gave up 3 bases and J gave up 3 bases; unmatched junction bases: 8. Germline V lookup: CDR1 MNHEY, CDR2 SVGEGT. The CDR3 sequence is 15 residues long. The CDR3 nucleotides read TGTGCCAGCAGTTATTTCCGGGACAGAAACTACGAGCAGTACTTC. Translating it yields CASSYFRDRNYEQYF.

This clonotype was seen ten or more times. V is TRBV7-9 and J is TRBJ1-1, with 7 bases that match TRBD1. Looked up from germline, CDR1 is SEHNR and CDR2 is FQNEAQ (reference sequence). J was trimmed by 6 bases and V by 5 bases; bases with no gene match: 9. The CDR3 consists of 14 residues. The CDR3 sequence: CASSRKTGWAEAFF. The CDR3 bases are TGTGCCAGCAGCCGAAAGACAGGGTGGGCTGAAGCTTTCTTT.

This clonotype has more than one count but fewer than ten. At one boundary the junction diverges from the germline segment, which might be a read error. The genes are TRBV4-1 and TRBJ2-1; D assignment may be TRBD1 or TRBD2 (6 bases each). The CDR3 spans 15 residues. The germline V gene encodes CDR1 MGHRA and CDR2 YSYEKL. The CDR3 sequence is CASSQEGGRYNEQFF. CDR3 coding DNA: TGTGCCAGCAGCCAAGAAGGGGGGCGGTACAATGAGCAGTTCTTC.

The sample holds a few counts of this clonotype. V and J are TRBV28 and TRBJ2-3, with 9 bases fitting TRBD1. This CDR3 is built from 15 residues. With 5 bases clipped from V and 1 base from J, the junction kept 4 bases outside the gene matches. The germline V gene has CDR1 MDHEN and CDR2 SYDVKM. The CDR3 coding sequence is TGTGCCAGCAGTCGGGACAGGGTCGGCACAGATACGCAGTATTTT. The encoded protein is CASSRDRVGTDTQYF.

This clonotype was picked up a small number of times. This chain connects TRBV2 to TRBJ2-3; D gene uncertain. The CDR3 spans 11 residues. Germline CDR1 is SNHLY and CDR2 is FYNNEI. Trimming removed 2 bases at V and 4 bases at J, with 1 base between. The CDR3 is CASSEPDTQYF. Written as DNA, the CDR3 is TGTGCCAGCAGTGAACCAGATACGCAGTATTTT.

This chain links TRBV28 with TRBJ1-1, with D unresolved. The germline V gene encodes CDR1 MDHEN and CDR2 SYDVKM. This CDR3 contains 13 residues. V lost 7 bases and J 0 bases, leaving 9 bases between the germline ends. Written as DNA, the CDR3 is TGTGCCAGCACGGGAGTAATGAACACTGAAGCTTTCTTT. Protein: CASTGVMNTEAFF.

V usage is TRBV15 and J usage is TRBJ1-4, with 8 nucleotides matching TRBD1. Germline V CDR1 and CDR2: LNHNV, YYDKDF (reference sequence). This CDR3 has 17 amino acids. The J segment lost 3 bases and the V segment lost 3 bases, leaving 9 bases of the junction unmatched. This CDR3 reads CATSSLTGGLPNEKLFF. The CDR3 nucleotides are TGTGCCACCAGCAGCCTTACAGGGGGACTACCTAATGAAAAACTGTTTTTT. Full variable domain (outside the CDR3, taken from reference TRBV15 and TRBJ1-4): DAMVIQNPRYQVTQFGKPVTLSCSQTLNHNVMYWYQQKSSQAPKLLFHYYDKDFNNEADTPDNFQSRRPNTSFCFLDIRSPGLGDTAMYLCATSSLTGGLPNEKLFFGSGTQLSVL.

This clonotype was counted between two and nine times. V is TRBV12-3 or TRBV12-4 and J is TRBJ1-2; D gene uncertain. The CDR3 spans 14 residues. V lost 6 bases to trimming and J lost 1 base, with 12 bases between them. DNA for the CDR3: TGTGCCAGCAGCCCGGTTCTTTTTAACTATGGCTACACCTTC. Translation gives CASSPVLFNYGYTF.

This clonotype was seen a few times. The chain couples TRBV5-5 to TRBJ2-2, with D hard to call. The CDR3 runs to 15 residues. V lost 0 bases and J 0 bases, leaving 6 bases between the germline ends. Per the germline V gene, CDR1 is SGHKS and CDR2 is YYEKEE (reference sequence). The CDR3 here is CASSLGAANTGELFF. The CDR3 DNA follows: TGTGCCAGCAGCTTGGGGGCAGCGAACACCGGGGAGCTGTTTTTT.

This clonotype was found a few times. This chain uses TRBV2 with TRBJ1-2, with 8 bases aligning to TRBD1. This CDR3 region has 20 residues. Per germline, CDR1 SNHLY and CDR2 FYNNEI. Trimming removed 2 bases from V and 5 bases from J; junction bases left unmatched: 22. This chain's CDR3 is CASSENFLEDREPFGYGYTF. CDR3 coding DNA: TGTGCCAGCAGTGAAAATTTTTTGGAGGACAGGGAACCTTTCGGGTATGGCTACACCTTC.

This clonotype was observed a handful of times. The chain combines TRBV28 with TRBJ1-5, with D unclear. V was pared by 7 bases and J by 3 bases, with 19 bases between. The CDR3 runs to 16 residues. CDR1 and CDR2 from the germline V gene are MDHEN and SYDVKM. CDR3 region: CASTFTQPGPNQPQHF. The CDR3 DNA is TGTGCCAGCACCTTCACCCAACCGGGTCCCAATCAGCCCCAGCATTTT. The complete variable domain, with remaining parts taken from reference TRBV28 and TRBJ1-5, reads DVKVTQSSRYLVKRTGEKVFLECVQDMDHENMFWYRQDPGLGLRLIYFSYDVKMKEKGDIPEGYSVSREKKERFSLILESASTNQTSMYLCASTFTQPGPNQPQHFGDGTRLSIL.

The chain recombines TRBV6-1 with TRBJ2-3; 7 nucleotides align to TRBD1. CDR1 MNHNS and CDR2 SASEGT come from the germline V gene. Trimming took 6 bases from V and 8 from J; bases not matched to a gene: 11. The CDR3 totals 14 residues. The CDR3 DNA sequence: TGTGCCAGCAGCGGCCGGGACAGAGTTTTTACGCAGTATTTT. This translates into CASSGRDRVFTQYF.

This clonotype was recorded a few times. CDR3 nucleotides: TGTGCCAGCAGTTTGGGGGGGCCCTCGAGCAATCAGCCCCAGCATTTT. Translating gives CASSLGGPSSNQPQHF. The chain uses TRBV12-3 or TRBV12-4 and TRBJ1-5; tentative D call: TRBD1 (6 bases). Trimming removed 3 bases from V and 1 base from J, with 13 bases in between. The CDR3 length is 16 residues.

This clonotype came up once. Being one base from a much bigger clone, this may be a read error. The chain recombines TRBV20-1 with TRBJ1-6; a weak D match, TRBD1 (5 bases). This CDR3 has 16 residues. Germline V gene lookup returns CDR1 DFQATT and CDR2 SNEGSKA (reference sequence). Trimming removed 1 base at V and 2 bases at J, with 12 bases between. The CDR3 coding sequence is TGCAGTGCTAGAGTGGGGTCGACAGCCTATAATTCACCCCTCCACTTT. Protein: CSARVGSTAYNSPLHF.

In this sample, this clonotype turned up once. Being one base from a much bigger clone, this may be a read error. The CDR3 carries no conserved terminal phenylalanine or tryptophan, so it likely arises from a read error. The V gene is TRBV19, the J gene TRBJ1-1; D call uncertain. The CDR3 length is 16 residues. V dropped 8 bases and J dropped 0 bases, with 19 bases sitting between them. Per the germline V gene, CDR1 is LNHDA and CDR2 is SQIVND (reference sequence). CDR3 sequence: CASQTDGWSMNTEAFY. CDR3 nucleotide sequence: TGTGCCAGTCAAACGGACGGTTGGAGTATGAACACTGAAGCTTTCTAT.

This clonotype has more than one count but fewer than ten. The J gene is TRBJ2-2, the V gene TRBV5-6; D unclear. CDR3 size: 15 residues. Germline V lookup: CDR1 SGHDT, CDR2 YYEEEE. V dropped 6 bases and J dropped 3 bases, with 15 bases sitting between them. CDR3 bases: TGTGCCAGCACCGTTGAGTTACATTACACCGGGGAGCTGTTTTTT. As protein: CASTVELHYTGELFF.

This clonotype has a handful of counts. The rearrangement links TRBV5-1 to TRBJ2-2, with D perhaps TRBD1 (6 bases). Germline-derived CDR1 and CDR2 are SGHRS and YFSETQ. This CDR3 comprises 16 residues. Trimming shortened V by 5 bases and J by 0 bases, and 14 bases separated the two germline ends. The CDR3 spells CASRLSGTSNTGELFF. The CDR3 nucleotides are TGCGCCAGCAGATTATCAGGGACATCGAACACCGGGGAGCTGTTTTTT. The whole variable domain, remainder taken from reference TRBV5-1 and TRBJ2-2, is KAGVTQTPRYLIKTRGQQVTLSCSPISGHRSVSWYQQTPGQGLQFLFEYFSETQRNKGNFPGRFSGRQFSNSRSEMNVSTLELGDSALYLCASRLSGTSNTGELFFGEGSRLTVL.

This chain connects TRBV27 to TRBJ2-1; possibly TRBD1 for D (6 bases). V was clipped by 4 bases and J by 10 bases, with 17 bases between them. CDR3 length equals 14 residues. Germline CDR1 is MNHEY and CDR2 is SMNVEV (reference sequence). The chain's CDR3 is CASSYSGHRTEQFF. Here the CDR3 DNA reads TGTGCCAGCAGTTATTCGGGACACCGGACGGAGCAGTTCTTC.

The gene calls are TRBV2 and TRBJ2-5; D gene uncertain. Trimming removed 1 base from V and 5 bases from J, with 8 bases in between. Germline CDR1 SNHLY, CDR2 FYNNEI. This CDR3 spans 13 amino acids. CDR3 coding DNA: TGTGCCAGCAGTGAAGGTTGGGCCGAGACCCAGTACTTC. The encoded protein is CASSEGWAETQYF.

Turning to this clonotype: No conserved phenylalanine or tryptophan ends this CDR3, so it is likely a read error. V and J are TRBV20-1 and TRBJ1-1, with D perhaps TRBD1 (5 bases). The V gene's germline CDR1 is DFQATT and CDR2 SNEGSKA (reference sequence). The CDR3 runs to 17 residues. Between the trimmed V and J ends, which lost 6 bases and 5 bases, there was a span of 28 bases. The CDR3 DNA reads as TGCAGTGCGACCGAGACCGGGACTGATATCGTGGGGACTGAAGCTTTCCTT. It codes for CSATETGTDIVGTEAFL.

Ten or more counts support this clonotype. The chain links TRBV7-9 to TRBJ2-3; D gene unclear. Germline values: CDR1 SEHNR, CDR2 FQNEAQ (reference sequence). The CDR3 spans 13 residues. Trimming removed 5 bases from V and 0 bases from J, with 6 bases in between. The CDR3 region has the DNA TGTGCCAGCAGCCCCCCCAGCACAGATACGCAGTATTTT. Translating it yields CASSPPSTDTQYF.

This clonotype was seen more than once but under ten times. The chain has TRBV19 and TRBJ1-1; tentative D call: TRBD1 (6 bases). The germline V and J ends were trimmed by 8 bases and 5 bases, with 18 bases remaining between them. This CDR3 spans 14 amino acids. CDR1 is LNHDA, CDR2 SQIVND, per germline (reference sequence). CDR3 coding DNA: TGTGCCAGTTCTCAGGCGGGGGCACGAACTGAAGCTTTCTTT. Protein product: CASSQAGARTEAFF.

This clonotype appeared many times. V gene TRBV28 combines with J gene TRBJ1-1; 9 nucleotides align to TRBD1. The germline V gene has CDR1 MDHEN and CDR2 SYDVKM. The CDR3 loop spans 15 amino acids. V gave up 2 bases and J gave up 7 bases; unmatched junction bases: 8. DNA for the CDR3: TGTGCCAGCAGTTTAGATGGGACAGGGCGGAGTGAAGCTTTCTTT. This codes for CASSLDGTGRSEAFF.

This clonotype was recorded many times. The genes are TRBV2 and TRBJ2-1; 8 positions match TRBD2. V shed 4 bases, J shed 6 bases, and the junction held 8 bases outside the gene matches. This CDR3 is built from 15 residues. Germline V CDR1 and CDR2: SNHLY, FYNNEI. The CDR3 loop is CASSVDGGAGNEQFF. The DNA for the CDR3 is TGTGCCAGCAGTGTTGACGGGGGGGCCGGCAATGAGCAGTTCTTC.